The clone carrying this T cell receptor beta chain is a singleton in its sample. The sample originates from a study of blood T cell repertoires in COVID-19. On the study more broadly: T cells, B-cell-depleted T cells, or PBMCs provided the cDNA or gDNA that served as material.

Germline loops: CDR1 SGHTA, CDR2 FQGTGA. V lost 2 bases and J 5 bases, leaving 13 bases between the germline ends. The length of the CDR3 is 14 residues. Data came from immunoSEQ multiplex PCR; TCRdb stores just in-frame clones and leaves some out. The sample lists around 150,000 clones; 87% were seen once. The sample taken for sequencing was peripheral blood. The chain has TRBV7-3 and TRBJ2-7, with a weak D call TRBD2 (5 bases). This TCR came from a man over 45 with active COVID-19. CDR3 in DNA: TGTGCCAGCAGCTTAGGAGGAGGAAACCACGAGCAGTACTTC. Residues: CASSLGGGNHEQYF.